Sequencing of this TCR beta chain was carried out in a study of shared clonotypes between healthy human individuals. Overall study context: Three CD4 naive, three CD4 memory, two CD8 naive and one CD8 memory plate were used per donor. Overall study findings and caveats: A generally larger estimated richness was seen in naive subsets than in memory subsets.

Only CD45RO-negative cells positively selected for CCR7 counted as naive CD8 cells, so terminally differentiated effector memory CD45RA+ cells were excluded. Across several immunoSEQ plates, the genomic DNA of each subset was split evenly. The method was immunoSEQ multiplex PCR; TCRdb's version includes in-frame clones alone and lacks a portion of them. Found here are about 680,000 clones, roughly 94% of them singletons; the top ten hold roughly 22%. The sample holds a few counts of this clone. Antigen specificity is unknown. This CDR3 spans 16 amino acids. V lost 8 bases, J lost 7 bases, and 26 bases lay in between. Germline loops: CDR1 SEHNR, CDR2 FQNEAQ (reference sequence).

The rearrangement joins TRBV7-9 to TRBJ1-2, with D tentatively TRBD1 (5 bases). The clonotype was recovered from a man aged 25-45 years in good health. The source material was naive CD8+ T cells sorted from blood. CDR3 protein: CASGTTGGILTGGYTF. In DNA form, the CDR3 reads TGTGCCAGCGGTACCACAGGAGGCATACTAACGGGTGGCTACACCTTC.